This TCR beta chain was sequenced during a study of CD8 T cells in Susac syndrome. The CDR3 sequence is 13 residues long. CDR1 is LNHNV, CDR2 YYDKDF, per germline (reference sequence). V gave up 8 bases and J gave up 1 base, with 12 bases separating them. The authors reverse transcribed roughly 0.5 to 1 ug RNA with random hexamers. TCRdb passed the immunoSEQ multiplex PCR reads through MiXCR, listing each CDR3 protein once. Of 250,000 or so distinct CDR3 sequences in the sample, 85% to 95% were seen once. V and J are TRBV15 and TRBJ2-7, with a tentative D call TRBD1 (5 bases). Sequenced: CD4+ T cells from PBMCs. This sequence was found in a human donor with multiple sclerosis. CDR3 sequence: CATWGGSSYEQYF. In DNA form, the CDR3 reads TGTGCCACCTGGGGCGGATCTTCCTACGAGCAGTACTTC.